This TCR beta chain was retrieved from a study of response to subunit inactivated influenza vaccine. V lost 4 bases to trimming and J lost 2 bases; unmatched junction nucleotides: 9. From germline, CDR1 is SGHRS and CDR2 YFSETQ. The CDR3 has 15 residues. TCRdb used MiXCR to reprocess the RT-PCR reads, holding one entry per CDR3 protein. The top ten hold over 2.5% of the sample, which has 500,000 to 600,000 distinct CDR3 sequences, approximately 16% seen once. At least ten counts were recorded for this clonotype. Its specificity is unknown. Points from the study as a whole: After each seasonal influenza vaccination, few new T cells are recruited, the authors suggested.

The sample in question was CD4+ T cells sorted from PBMCs, obtained less than 25 months after vaccination. The V gene is TRBV5-1, the J gene TRBJ2-7; 7 bases are shared with TRBD1. This clonotype was obtained from a man aged 50-75 years who received an inactivated influenza vaccine. CDR3 DNA: TGCGCCAGCAGCCCCTGGGACAGTAAACCCTACGAGCAGTACTTC. It yields the protein CASSPWDSKPYEQYF.